This T cell receptor beta chain was recovered during a study of blood T cell repertoires in COVID-19. Across the whole study: COVID-19 samples, acute and convalescent, were from the United States, Italy and Spain. T cells, B-cell-depleted T cells, or PBMCs supplied cDNA or gDNA.

This clone was seen more than once but under ten times. The authors' processing: Amplification of reference gene primers was used by the study to estimate nucleated cell counts. Generated by immunoSEQ multiplex PCR, the TCRdb table keeps only in-frame clones and is missing some. V and J calls and clone size are given by that table; D and trimming were obtained from the DNA. This sample has some 83,000 clones; approximately 80% occur once, and the top ten carry about 5.8%. In germline, CDR1 is MNHEY, CDR2 SVGAGI. Trimming shortened V by 0 bases and J by 2 bases, and 10 bases separated the two germline ends. The CDR3 spans 15 residues.

Sequenced input: peripheral blood. The chain carries TRBV6-5 and TRBJ1-2; possible D gene TRBD1, 5 bases. The sequence came from a man aged 55 to 69 with active or convalescent COVID-19. CDR3 in amino acids: CASSYSRGLNYGYTF. CDR3 in DNA: TGTGCCAGCAGTTACTCGAGGGGACTCAACTATGGCTACACCTTC.